The sequence of this T cell receptor beta chain was determined in a study of T cell responses to AZD1222 COVID-19 vaccine. Study-wide findings and caveats: After the peak T cell response, and only then, were repertoires sampled.

Repertoires were generated with immunoSEQ multiplex PCR, while TCRdb's copy carries only in-frame clones and drops some. The profile shows about 100,000 clones, around 83% of them singletons. Comments on this clone: Its matching antigen is unknown.

Trimming stripped 4 bases from V and 3 bases from J, with 13 bases between. The CDR3 contains 14 residues. The germline gives CDR1 LNHDA, CDR2 SQIVND (reference sequence). The TCR was taken from an adult in good health. Here the sequenced sample was peripheral blood, taken on day 0 of AZD1222 vaccination. The rearrangement joins TRBV19 to TRBJ2-7, with TRBD1 as a possible D gene (5 bases). The CDR3 is CASSTATQGYEQYF. The CDR3 DNA follows: TGTGCCAGTAGTACGGCAACTCAGGGCTACGAGCAGTACTTC.